Shown below are 4 T cell receptor beta chains from a single sample sequenced in a study of shared clonotypes between healthy human individuals. Naive CD8 cells were CD45RO-negative, positively selected for CCR7, excluding terminally differentiated effector memory CD45RA+ cells. Data came from immunoSEQ multiplex PCR; TCRdb stores just in-frame clones and leaves some out. The sample contains about 2 million clones, approximately 95% of which appear only once. The source material was naive CD8+ T cells sorted from blood. Source of these receptors: a man aged 18 to 29 in good health.

This chain uses TRBV9 with TRBJ2-3; the match to TRBD1 covers 10 bases. Germline-derived CDR1 and CDR2 are SGDLS and YYNGEE. This CDR3 has 15 amino acids. The V segment lost 3 bases and the J segment 0 bases; nucleotides outside the gene matches: 1. CDR3 sequence: CASSATGGSTDTQYF. CDR3 nucleotides: TGTGCCAGCAGCGCGACAGGGGGCAGCACAGATACGCAGTATTTT.

This clone has just one count. The CDR3, as DNA: TGTGCCAGCAGCTTAAACCCAGGGGTCTACGAGCAGTACTTC. Its protein product is CASSLNPGVYEQYF. This chain joins TRBV7-3 and TRBJ2-7, with D possibly being TRBD1 (6 bases). V gave up 1 base and J gave up 3 bases, with 10 bases separating them. The V gene's germline CDR1 is SGHTA and CDR2 FQGTGA. The CDR3 has 14 amino acids.

The chain recombines TRBV5-6 with TRBJ1-1; no reliable D call. Germline-derived CDR1 and CDR2 are SGHDT and YYEEEE. This CDR3 has 14 amino acids. Deletions cut 2 bases from V and 1 base from J, with 9 bases between. This chain's CDR3 is CASSFMESNTEAFF. The CDR3 region has the DNA TGTGCCAGCAGCTTCATGGAATCGAACACTGAAGCTTTCTTT.

This clone appeared once. The chain combines TRBV9 with TRBJ1-1; D call uncertain. V lost 4 bases and J lost 1, with 23 bases in between. In germline, CDR1 is SGDLS, CDR2 YYNGEE. The CDR3 contains 18 residues. In nucleotides, the CDR3 is TGTGCCAGCAGCCCGCGGGGTGGGGTGAGGCCCTCGAACACTGAAGCTTTCTTT. Translated, it gives CASSPRGGVRPSNTEAFF. Supplemented by reference TRBV9 and TRBJ1-1, the full variable domain reads DSGVTQTPKHLITATGQRVTLRCSPRSGDLSVYWYQQSLDQGLQFLIQYYNGEERAKGNILERFSAQQFPDLHSELNLSSLELGDSALYFCASSPRGGVRPSNTEAFFGQGTRLTVV.